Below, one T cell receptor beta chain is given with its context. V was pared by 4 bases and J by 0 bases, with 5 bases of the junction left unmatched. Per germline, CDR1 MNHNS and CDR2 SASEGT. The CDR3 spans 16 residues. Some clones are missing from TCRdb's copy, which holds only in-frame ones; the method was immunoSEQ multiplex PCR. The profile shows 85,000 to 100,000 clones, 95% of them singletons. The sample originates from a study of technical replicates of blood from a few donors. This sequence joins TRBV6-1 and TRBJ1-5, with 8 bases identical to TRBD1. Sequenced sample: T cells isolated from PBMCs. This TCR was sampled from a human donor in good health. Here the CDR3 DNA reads TGTGCCAGCAGTGGTGACAGGGGTTATAGCAATCAGCCCCAGCATTTT. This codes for CASSGDRGYSNQPQHF.